This is a list of T cell receptor beta chains from one sample in a study of regulatory dendritic cells for organ transplantation. Clones were sequenced by immunoSEQ multiplex PCR, and TCRdb holds only the in-frame ones, with some missing. The data hold about 12,000 clones, with 75% to 85% observed a single time. For these TCRs, the target antigens are not known. The sequenced material came from naive CD8+ T cells from blood cultured with regulatory dendritic cells. These receptors were collected from a human donor in good health. CDR3s include the opening cysteine and the closing phenylalanine or tryptophan. A D gene is named only where the DNA matches it firmly. Rows give clone size only sometimes, using once, few, many, or a class for an expanded clone.

clone_size	v_call	d_call	cdr3_length	j_call	cdr3_aa	cdr3_nt
.	TRBV5-1	.	17	TRBJ2-1	CASSLNLAESPYNEQFF	TGCGCCAGCAGCTTAAATCTAGCAGAGTCGCCCTACAATGAGCAGTTCTTC
few	TRBV6-1	TRBD2	15	TRBJ2-2	CASIGIAGSTGELFF	TGTGCCAGCATCGGCATAGCGGGGAGCACCGGGGAGCTGTTTTTT
.	TRBV4-2	.	16	TRBJ1-4	CASSQETGLLIEKLFF	TGTGCCAGCAGCCAAGAGACAGGACTTTTGATTGAAAAACTGTTTTTT
.	TRBV10-3	.	19	TRBJ1-2	CAISEFSPVSGARGYGYTF	TGTGCCATCAGTGAATTTTCCCCCGTGTCAGGGGCCCGAGGCTATGGCTACACCTTC
.	TRBV6-5	TRBD1	13	TRBJ1-1	CASSYIQGIEAFF	TGTGCCAGCAGTTACATACAGGGGATTGAAGCTTTCTTT
few	TRBV19	.	12	TRBJ2-7	CASSPSSYEQYF	TGTGCCAGTAGCCCGAGCTCCTACGAGCAGTACTTC
.	TRBV9	.	15	TRBJ2-1	CASSVLADSYNEQFF	TGTGCCAGCAGCGTATTGGCGGACTCCTACAATGAGCAGTTCTTC
.	TRBV10-3	.	13	TRBJ2-7	CAISEAPSYEQYF	TGTGCCATCAGTGAGGCACCGAGCTACGAGCAGTACTTC
.	TRBV7-9	.	18	TRBJ2-7	CASSSGDRTVTPSYEQYF	TGTGCCAGCAGCTCAGGGGATAGGACAGTCACACCGTCCTACGAGCAGTACTTC
few	TRBV4-2	.	15	TRBJ1-5	CASSQGRGAGQPQHF	TGTGCCAGCAGCCAAGGGCGGGGGGCTGGTCAGCCCCAGCATTTT
.	TRBV4-1	TRBD2	18	TRBJ2-3	CASSPQASRGAYTDTQYF	TGCGCCAGCAGCCCGCAGGCGTCGCGGGGGGCTTACACAGATACGCAGTATTTT
.	TRBV18	.	16	TRBJ1-4	CASSPVTLSTNEKLFF	TGTGCCAGCTCACCAGTCACTCTGTCAACTAATGAAAAACTGTTTTTT
.	TRBV5-6	.	14	TRBJ1-1	CASSLVPGGHEAFF	TGTGCCAGCAGCTTGGTACCCGGGGGGCATGAAGCTTTCTTT
few	TRBV7-3	.	13	TRBJ1-5	CASSKGVGQPQHF	TGTGCCAGCAGCAAGGGGGTAGGTCAGCCCCAGCATTTT
.	TRBV5-1	.	13	TRBJ2-2	CASSLGSTGELFF	TGCGCCAGCAGCTTGGGGAGCACCGGGGAGCTGTTTTTT
.	TRBV4-1	.	12	TRBJ1-6	CASSQESPPLHF	TGCGCCAGCAGCCAAGAGAGTCCACCCCTCCACTTT
.	TRBV5-6	.	14	TRBJ1-2	CASSLGARNYGYTF	TGTGCCAGCAGCTTGGGGGCCAGGAACTATGGCTACACCTTC
.	TRBV5-6	.	13	TRBJ2-7	CASSPTAGYEQYF	TGTGCCAGCAGCCCGACTGCGGGATACGAGCAGTACTTC
once	TRBV9	TRBD1	16	TRBJ2-3	CASSREGGMGTDTQYF	TGTGCCAGCAGCAGGGAAGGGGGCATGGGCACAGATACGCAGTATTTT
.	TRBV11-2	TRBD1	15	TRBJ2-7	CASSRGQGGSYEQYF	TGTGCCAGCAGCCGCGGACAGGGGGGTTCCTACGAGCAGTACTTC
few	TRBV28	.	12	TRBJ1-1	CASSFGIGEAFF	TGTGCCAGCAGTTTCGGCATCGGGGAAGCTTTCTTT
.	TRBV27	TRBD2	16	TRBJ2-3	CASSLYLAGGTDTQYF	TGTGCCAGCAGTTTATATCTAGCGGGGGGGACAGATACGCAGTATTTT
.	TRBV4-1	.	14	TRBJ1-2	CASSQDSVSGGYTF	TGCGCCAGCAGCCAAGATTCGGTGTCGGGAGGCTACACCTTC
.	TRBV4-1	.	15	TRBJ2-7	CASSQDRGGMYEQYF	TGCGCCAGCAGCCAAGATAGGGGGGGGATGTACGAGCAGTACTTC
.	TRBV19	.	15	TRBJ2-7	CASSMDPSLAYEQYF	TGTGCCAGTAGTATGGACCCTAGCCTCGCCTACGAGCAGTACTTC
.	TRBV27	TRBD2	16	TRBJ2-7	CASSLSNGGGINEQYF	TGTGCCAGCAGTTTATCTAATGGCGGGGGGATCAACGAGCAGTACTTC
.	TRBV19	TRBD1	15	TRBJ2-2	CASSIFQGAAGELFF	TGTGCCAGTAGTATCTTCCAGGGGGCGGCCGGGGAGCTGTTTTTT
.	TRBV11-2	.	14	TRBJ1-1	CASSLLGANTEAFF	TGTGCCAGCAGCTTACTAGGAGCCAACACTGAAGCTTTCTTT
.	TRBV10-1	.	17	TRBJ2-7	CASSAPDGAKGLYEQYF	TGCGCCAGCAGCGCCCCTGACGGAGCGAAGGGACTCTACGAGCAGTACTTC
.	TRBV14	.	15	TRBJ2-1	CASSLGGGPPRQQFF	TGTGCCAGCTCTCTGGGGGGGGGCCCTCCCAGACAGCAGTTCTTC
.	TRBV2	TRBD1	13	TRBJ2-7	CASSDRASYEQYF	TGTGCCAGCTCGGACAGGGCCTCCTACGAGCAGTACTTC
.	TRBV6-1	TRBD1	14	TRBJ1-6	CASDPGQYNSPLHF	TGTGCCAGTGATCCGGGACAGTATAATTCACCCCTCCACTTT
.	TRBV11-2	TRBD2	19	TRBJ2-2	CASSFPGLAGGENTGELFF	TGTGCCAGCAGCTTTCCGGGACTAGCGGGGGGGGAAAACACCGGGGAGCTGTTTTTT
.	TRBV29-1	TRBD1	14	TRBJ2-1	CSSGQDHNVREQFF	TGCAGCTCGGGACAGGATCACAATGTTCGGGAGCAGTTCTTC
.	TRBV9	TRBD2	14	TRBJ2-7	CASSVAAGAYEQYF	TGTGCCAGCAGCGTAGCAGCGGGGGCCTACGAGCAGTACTTC
.	TRBV13	TRBD2	17	TRBJ2-1	CASSLDLAGGSYNEQFF	TGTGCCAGCAGCTTAGATCTAGCGGGGGGGTCCTACAATGAGCAGTTCTTC
.	TRBV7-9	.	15	TRBJ2-5	CAINRGTESQETQYF	TGTGCCATCAACCGCGGGACGGAATCCCAAGAGACCCAGTACTTC
.	TRBV5-1	.	15	TRBJ1-1	CASSLDLGGSTEAFF	TGCGCCAGCAGCTTGGACCTGGGAGGTAGTACCGAAGCTTTCTTT
once	TRBV4-2	TRBD1	15	TRBJ2-3	CASSQWTGGTDTQYF	TGTGCCAGCAGCCAATGGACAGGGGGCACAGATACGCAGTATTTT
.	TRBV15	TRBD2	19	TRBJ2-4	CATSSPTGRGGWAKNIQYF	TGTGCCACCAGCAGTCCCACCGGGAGGGGCGGTTGGGCCAAAAACATTCAGTACTTC
.	TRBV5-6	.	18	TRBJ2-5	CASSFDPASLAAQGTQYF	TGTGCCAGCAGCTTCGACCCCGCCTCACTAGCTGCGCAGGGGACCCAGTACTTC
.	TRBV10-3	TRBD2	13	TRBJ2-7	CAIRGGDYYEQYF	TGTGCCATCAGGGGGGGGGACTACTACGAGCAGTACTTC
.	TRBV14	.	15	TRBJ1-2	CASSQGEWANYGYTF	TGTGCCAGCAGCCAAGGAGAATGGGCAAACTATGGCTACACCTTC
.	TRBV7-8	.	14	TRBJ1-3	CASSTRDYWNTIYF	TGTGCCAGCAGCACACGGGATTATTGGAACACCATATATTTT
.	TRBV5-5	.	14	TRBJ1-1	CASSQGHTNTEAFF	TGTGCCAGCAGCCAGGGACATACTAACACTGAAGCTTTCTTT
.	TRBV29-1	.	13	TRBJ2-7	CSVLDGNSYEQYF	TGCAGCGTTCTGGACGGGAACTCCTACGAGCAGTACTTC
.	TRBV18	.	17	TRBJ1-1	CASSPRGEAIMNTEAFF	TGTGCCAGCTCACCCCGTGGGGAGGCCATTATGAACACTGAAGCTTTCTTT